This T cell receptor beta chain was captured by sequencing in a study of response to subunit inactivated influenza vaccine. General observations from the study: The authors put forward the suggestion that each seasonal influenza vaccination may bring in only a limited number of new T cells.

Germline V gene sequence: CDR1 KGHSH, CDR2 LQKENI. Trimming took off 3 bases at V and 0 bases at J, with 10 bases between the two ends. The CDR3 consists of 15 residues. As for this clonotype: Its antigen is unidentified.

TCRdb used MiXCR to reprocess the RT-PCR reads, holding one entry per CDR3 protein. Of about 700,000 distinct CDR3 sequences listed, 15% to 18% are singletons. The chain links TRBV18 to TRBJ2-3; the D gene is possibly TRBD1 (6 bases). The clonotype was recovered from a man aged 45-65 years who received an inactivated influenza vaccine. Sequenced here: PBMCs from blood, sampled roughly 12 days after vaccination. The CDR3 DNA sequence: TGTGCCAGCTCACCTGCAGGGGCTAGCACAGATACGCAGTATTTT. Encoded protein: CASSPAGASTDTQYF.